A single sample is the source of the 22 T cell receptor beta chains below, sequenced in a study of T cell repertoires in cytomegalovirus infection. TCRdb processed the reads anew with MiXCR; each CDR3 protein has one entry. Seen here are fewer than 300,000 distinct CDR3 sequences, about 25% observed once, and the top ten hold about 14%. Sequenced sample: PBMCs. All receptors come from a human donor in good health (CMV status not recorded). Some clones in this sample may be carry-over from other donors' samples.

The genes are TRBV4-3 and TRBJ2-1; TRBD2 matches at 7 bases. V was pared by 4 bases and J by 6 bases, with 9 bases of the junction left unmatched. This CDR3 contains 15 residues. Germline V CDR1 and CDR2: LGHNA, YSLEER. The CDR3 DNA sequence: TGCGCCAGCAGCCTCGCCTCGGCGGGAGCCAATGAGCAGTTCTTC. This gives the protein CASSLASAGANEQFF.

This clonotype was found many times. The CDR3 region has the DNA TGTGCCAGCAGCTTAGGGGGCAACTCCTACGAGCAGTACTTC. Translation: CASSLGGNSYEQYF. The chain combines TRBV7-2 with TRBJ2-7; D is possibly TRBD1 (5 bases). This CDR3 has 14 amino acids. V was trimmed by 1 base and J by 0 bases, leaving 7 bases between them. The germline V gene encodes CDR1 SGHTA and CDR2 FQGNSA.

This clonotype has ten or more counts. The J gene is TRBJ2-1, the V gene TRBV6-5; 9 bases are a match to TRBD2. The CDR3 length is 18 residues. Germline CDR1 is MNHEY and CDR2 is SVGAGI. The V segment lost 0 bases and the J segment 0 bases; nucleotides outside the gene matches: 6. This CDR3 reads CASSYSGLALSSYNEQFF. The CDR3 region has the DNA TGTGCCAGCAGTTACTCTGGACTAGCGTTAAGCTCCTACAATGAGCAGTTCTTC.

This clonotype was observed at least ten times. This chain links TRBV12-3 or TRBV12-4 with TRBJ2-3; 7 bases agree with TRBD1. This CDR3 has 13 residues. The junction had 4 bases not matched to a gene; V was cut back by 5 bases and J by 5 bases. The CDR3 protein is CASSNRGLDTQYF. In nucleotides, the CDR3 is TGTGCCAGCAGTAACAGGGGTTTAGATACGCAGTATTTT.

The chain is built from TRBV2 and TRBJ2-7; 7 nucleotides agree with TRBD1. The germline V gene encodes CDR1 SNHLY and CDR2 FYNNEI. The length of the CDR3 is 13 residues. V shed 6 bases, J shed 2 bases, and the junction held 4 bases outside the gene matches. CDR3 DNA: TGTGCCAGCAGGAATCAGGGGGCCTACGAGCAGTACTTC. Translating gives CASRNQGAYEQYF.

This clonotype has only a few counts. The chain couples TRBV6-5 to TRBJ1-5; no definite D call. The CDR3 has 15 residues. The germline CDR1 and CDR2 sequences are MNHEY and SVGAGI. Trimming removed 6 bases at V and 2 bases at J, with 14 bases between. The CDR3 loop reads CASRAFGSGNQPQHF. CDR3 DNA: TGTGCCAGCAGGGCGTTCGGGAGTGGCAATCAGCCCCAGCATTTT.

The J gene is TRBJ2-2, the V gene TRBV2; D not certain. The CDR3 is 15 amino acids. V was shortened by 2 bases and J by 4 bases, with 11 bases between the two germline ends. The germline CDR1 and CDR2 sequences are SNHLY and FYNNEI. This chain's CDR3 is CASSESRPPTGELFF. The CDR3 DNA follows: TGTGCCAGCAGTGAATCCAGGCCTCCCACCGGGGAGCTGTTTTTT. The whole variable domain, filled in from reference TRBV2 and TRBJ2-2, reads EPEVTQTPSHQVTQMGQEVILRCVPISNHLYFYWYRQILGQKVEFLVSFYNNEISEKSEIFDDQFSVERPDGSNFTLKIRSTKLEDSAMYFCASSESRPPTGELFFGEGSRLTVL.

The V gene is TRBV11-2, the J gene TRBJ1-6; tentative D call: TRBD1 (6 bases). This CDR3 has 18 amino acids. Per germline, CDR1 SGHAT and CDR2 FQNNGV. Trimming removed 2 bases at V and 7 bases at J, with 21 bases between. The CDR3 is CASSLPWGGLDINSPLHF. DNA for the CDR3: TGTGCCAGCAGCTTACCTTGGGGGGGGCTAGACATCAATTCACCCCTCCACTTT.

This clonotype was seen at least ten times. The V and J genes are TRBV12-3 or TRBV12-4 and TRBJ1-1; D unresolved. V shed 4 bases and J shed 5 bases, with 17 bases lying between them. This CDR3 comprises 15 residues. The CDR3 nucleotides are TGTGCCAGCAGTTACCAGGCCGTACCCGTGACTGAAGCTTTCTTT. The encoded protein is CASSYQAVPVTEAFF.

This clonotype was seen a few times. The V and J genes are TRBV11-2 and TRBJ2-3, with 7 bases aligning to TRBD1. Germline CDR1 and CDR2: SGHAT and FQNNGV. V shed 5 bases, J shed 5 bases, and the junction held 10 bases outside the gene matches. The CDR3 runs 15 residues. CDR3 sequence: CASSPVGTDRDTQYF. CDR3 bases: TGTGCCAGCAGCCCCGTAGGGACAGACAGAGATACGCAGTATTTT.

Ten or more counts support this clonotype. The chain carries TRBV7-3 and TRBJ2-6; D uncertain. The CDR3 extends over 15 amino acids. Germline loops: CDR1 SGHTA, CDR2 FQGTGA. The germline V and J ends were trimmed by 3 bases and 0 bases, with 6 bases remaining between them. The CDR3 loop reads CASSFQGSGANVLTF. The CDR3 DNA reads TGTGCCAGCAGCTTTCAAGGCTCTGGGGCCAACGTCCTGACTTTC.

This rearrangement joins TRBV20-1 to TRBJ1-5, with TRBD1 as a possible D gene (6 bases). The V end lost 6 bases, the J end lost 0 bases, and 18 bases lay between the germline ends. The CDR3 runs to 16 residues. The germline V gene encodes CDR1 DFQATT and CDR2 SNEGSKA (reference sequence). CDR3 amino acids: CSATEDSLISNQPQHF. CDR3 nucleotides: TGCAGTGCCACGGAGGACAGTTTGATTAGCAATCAGCCCCAGCATTTT.

The chain has TRBV10-2 and TRBJ2-5; TRBD1 aligns across 7 bases. Germline lookup yields CDR1 WSHSY and CDR2 SAAADI. The CDR3 is 13 residues long. The junction had 9 bases not matched to a gene; V was cut back by 10 bases and J by 4 bases. As DNA, the CDR3 is TGCGCCACAAACAGGGGAATAAGAGAGACCCAGTACTTC. Translating gives CATNRGIRETQYF.

The rearrangement joins TRBV20-1 to TRBJ1-5, with D possibly being TRBD1 (5 bases). V was pared by 1 base and J by 6 bases, with 16 bases between. Germline-derived CDR1 and CDR2 are DFQATT and SNEGSKA (reference sequence). The CDR3 is made up of 15 amino acids. The DNA of the CDR3 is TGCAGTGCTAGAGCCCCGTCCGGTGGGGGTCAGCCCCAGCATTTT. The encoded protein is CSARAPSGGGQPQHF.

This clonotype was observed at least ten times. The chain is built from TRBV28 and TRBJ2-7, with D tentatively TRBD2 (7 bases). This CDR3 contains 15 residues. Germline-derived CDR1 and CDR2 are MDHEN and SYDVKM. With 5 bases removed from V and 2 bases from J, the gap between germline ends came to 16 bases. In nucleotides, the CDR3 is TGTGCCAGCAGTGTACGAGGGAGGGGGACCTACGAGCAGTACTTC. It specifies CASSVRGRGTYEQYF.

The chain carries TRBV12-3 or TRBV12-4 and TRBJ1-1; tentative D call: TRBD1 (6 bases). Trimming pared 6 bases from V and 6 bases from J, leaving 14 bases between. The CDR3 runs 13 residues. The CDR3 DNA is TGTGCCAGCAGATCGACCCACAGGGCTGAAGCTTTCTTT. Protein product: CASRSTHRAEAFF.

The chain has TRBV19 and TRBJ2-1; D ambiguous. The CDR3 totals 15 residues. Per the germline V gene, CDR1 is LNHDA and CDR2 is SQIVND (reference sequence). Trimming removed 5 bases from V and 0 bases from J, with 11 bases in between. CDR3 protein: CASSQDQSSYNEQFF. CDR3 nucleotides: TGTGCCAGTAGTCAGGATCAAAGCTCCTACAATGAGCAGTTCTTC. Variable domain in full (rest from reference TRBV19 and TRBJ2-1): DGGITQSPKYLFRKEGQNVTLSCEQNLNHDAMYWYRQDPGQGLRLIYYSQIVNDFQKGDIAEGYSVSREKKESFPLTVTSAQKNPTAFYLCASSQDQSSYNEQFFGPGTRLTVL.

This clonotype was detected many times. This sequence joins TRBV24-1 and TRBJ2-3; 7 bases agree with TRBD2. V was clipped by 3 bases and J by 4 bases; unmatched bases: 6. Germline V gene sequence: CDR1 KGHDR, CDR2 SFDVKD. The CDR3 is made up of 15 amino acids. Written as DNA, the CDR3 is TGTGCCACCAGTGATCCGGGACGGGGGGCAGATACGCAGTATTTT. Its protein product is CATSDPGRGADTQYF.

This clonotype was detected a few times. J is TRBJ1-1 and V is TRBV18; D gene unclear. The ends were cut back, 0 bases at V and 1 base at J, with 9 bases in the middle. The V gene's germline CDR1 is KGHSH and CDR2 LQKENI. The CDR3 spans 15 residues. The DNA for the CDR3 is TGTGCCAGCTCACCACCCCCCCTAACGAACACTGAAGCTTTCTTT. Encoded protein: CASSPPPLTNTEAFF.

The chain couples TRBV6-5 to TRBJ1-1; D uncertain. The CDR3 is 15 residues long. The germline gives CDR1 MNHEY, CDR2 SVGAGI. Trimming took 1 base from V and 2 from J, leaving 11 bases between them. In DNA form, the CDR3 reads TGTGCCAGCAGTTACTTCTTAGGTGGAAACACTGAAGCTTTCTTT. This sequence encodes CASSYFLGGNTEAFF.

Written as DNA, the CDR3 is TGTGCCAGCAGTTTGGAGGTCCCCTACGAGCAGTACTTC. This sequence encodes CASSLEVPYEQYF. The rearrangement links TRBV28 to TRBJ2-7, with a tentative D call TRBD2 (5 bases). The ends were cut back, 3 bases at V and 2 bases at J, with 8 bases in the middle. The CDR3 consists of 13 residues. Looked up from germline, CDR1 is MDHEN and CDR2 is SYDVKM.

This clonotype was seen ten or more times. V gene TRBV7-8 combines with J gene TRBJ2-5; 9 positions agree with TRBD2. V was pared by 4 bases and J by 8 bases, with 8 bases of the junction left unmatched. CDR3 size: 14 residues. Germline V gene sequence: CDR1 SGHVS, CDR2 FQNEAQ. In DNA, the CDR3 is TGTGCCAGCAGCTCTGGCGGGAGGGCCCAAACCCAGTACTTC. It specifies CASSSGGRAQTQYF.